The clone carrying this TCR beta chain was observed many times. Its antigen is unidentified. This specimen belongs to a study of CD8 T cells in ankylosing spondylitis. TCR beta libraries were made by quantitative 5'-RACE with molecular barcodes. MiXCR, applied by TCRdb to the 5' RACE reads, yields one record per CDR3 protein. The sample holds roughly 200,000 distinct CDR3 sequences, roughly 25% seen once. Unmatched junction bases numbered 8, after V lost 4 bases and J lost 8 bases. The length of the CDR3 is 14 residues. Notes on the study in general: In ankylosing spondylitis patients, matched synovial fluid reportedly showed significant enrichment of disease-linked clones. Ankylosing spondylitis blood seemed to carry a telltale TCR beta motif made of fewer than ten highly homologous variants.

The V call is TRBV12-3 or TRBV12-4, the J call TRBJ2-1; TRBD2 matches at 7 bases. Material for sequencing was blood, either unsorted or a sorted T cell fraction (not recorded which). The sequence was collected from a male donor with ankylosing spondylitis or in good health (not recorded which). This CDR3 is CASSYGRGRDEQFF. The CDR3 coding sequence is TGTGCCAGCAGTTATGGGAGGGGAAGAGATGAGCAGTTCTTC.